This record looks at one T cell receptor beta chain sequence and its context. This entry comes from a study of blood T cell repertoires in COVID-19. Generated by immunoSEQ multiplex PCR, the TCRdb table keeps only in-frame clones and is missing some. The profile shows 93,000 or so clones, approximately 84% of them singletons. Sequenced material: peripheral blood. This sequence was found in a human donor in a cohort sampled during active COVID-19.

As DNA, the CDR3 is TGTGCCAGCAGCTTAGCCGGACACATAGAGACCCAGTACTTC. Protein product: CASSLAGHIETQYF. The gene calls are TRBV7-9 and TRBJ2-5; D perhaps matches TRBD1 (5 bases). The germline V and J ends were trimmed by 0 bases and 4 bases, with 9 bases remaining between them. The CDR3 covers 14 residues. Germline V gene lookup returns CDR1 SEHNR and CDR2 FQNEAQ (reference sequence).